The following is a T cell receptor beta chain sequence with its context. There are many counts of this clonotype. Its antigen specificity is not known. Qualities for individual bases were not recorded, and no much larger clone is one base off. The sample originates from a study of T cells in Graves' hyperthyroidism and ophthalmopathy (dated by TCRdb to the late 2010s). With respect to the entire study: Peripheral blood samples were taken at the time of initial diagnosis, prior to any treatment. To identify TCR V-J signatures that set the groups apart, the researchers used a discovery cohort of about a hundred patients, made up of 40 to 45 with Graves' ophthalmopathy and 57 with stable Graves' hyperthyroidism. Prospective prediction of ophthalmopathy was tested in an independent validation cohort of 18 to 20 hyperthyroidism patients and approximately 17 patients who later progressed to ophthalmopathy. The roughly 90 discovery patients were divided at random into training and test sets in a 7:3 ratio. In addition, the study compared T-cell repertoires in thyroid tissue and in blood from five to seven Graves' hyperthyroidism patients. Following sampling, methimazole starting at 30 mg daily was given to hyperthyroidism patients, and high-dose intravenous methylprednisolone was given to ophthalmopathy patients. TCR Vbeta CDR3 sequencing of 135 peripheral blood samples (fewer than 45 ophthalmopathy, about 75 hyperthyroidism and approximately 17 progressor patients) is reported in the paper. General study outcomes and caveats: Most expanded thyroid clonotypes (frequency above 0.001) were also detected in blood, a finding suggesting that blood repertoires may reflect thyroid immune responses. Ophthalmopathy was separated from stable hyperthyroidism by a 13 V-J signature model, with around 90% sensitivity and roughly 81% specificity obtained in cross-validation and 80%/75% obtained in testing. Sample size was not statistically predetermined, and blinding of investigators to group allocation was not performed. In validation, the model predicted progression to ophthalmopathy a median of about 6 months before onset, with 70% to 71% sensitivity and roughly 79% specificity.

A patient counted as having stable Graves' hyperthyroidism if no progression to ophthalmopathy occurred over 18 months of follow-up. Hyperthyroidism patients were newly diagnosed, with disease duration under 2 months, and aged 18 to 65 years. Any patient with an uncontrolled infection, another autoimmune disease, pregnancy or lactation was excluded. Diagnoses were based on clinical symptoms, serum thyroxine and TRAb, thyroid ultrasound and orbital computed tomography. PBMCs were isolated from 10 ml of fresh peripheral blood by Ficoll-Paque density gradient centrifugation. Total RNA was extracted with Trizol reagent, and quality was checked on an Agilent 2100 Bioanalyzer. Amplification of TCR beta CDR3 regions was carried out from RNA transcripts. For the first round of RT-PCR on the TCR CDR3, the HTBI primer set was used together with the Qiagen OneStep RT-PCR kit. A second multiplex PCR round built the libraries, followed by size selection and purification. Paired-end sequencing of the libraries was performed with 100 bp reads on an Illumina HiSeq2000. In the authors' own workflow: Raw data were processed with SOAPnuke, discarding reads with adapters, uncalled bases, mean Phred below 15, or no exact constant-primer or identifier match. High-quality paired reads were merged using COPE v1.2.5, and each unique nucleotide sequence was defined as a clonotype. MiTCR v1.1 was used to align clonotypes to the IMGT TRBV, TRBD and TRBJ reference segments. Only V-J combinations with frequency above 0.0001, covering 99% to 99.2% of repertoires, were analysed. A TCS score was defined as the ratio of F50 (clonal expansion) to E x V (chaos), with BLOSUM62-based TCRdist applied between CDR3 peptides within each V-J. Welch's t-statistics and random forest reduced around 510 V-J features to 10 to 15, which were used in a naive Bayes classifier (R e1071). The public reads were reprocessed in TCRdb via fastp at Q25 and MiXCR, keeping in-frame beta chains. CDR3 protein sequences are deduplicated, and each keeps its most common genes and DNA. The V and J calls follow TCRdb's processing rather than the paper's. The sample data list 150,000 to 200,000 distinct CDR3 sequences, and approximately 15% of these were observed just once. The ten largest clones add up to about 31% of the sample.

The CDR3 goes from the cysteine to the phenylalanine over 18 residues. Just CDR3 DNA is preserved here, 54 bases in frame from base 1. Trimming takes 9 bases off V and 1 base off J; junction bases not matched to a gene: 18. From the germline V gene, CDR1 is SNHLY and CDR2 is FYNNEI. Sequencing was done on a sample of blood. This TCR came from a woman in her forties or fifties with Graves' hyperthyroidism. The chain links TRBV2 with TRBJ2-7; 10 bases in the middle match TRBD2. The nucleotide sequence reads as follows: TGTGCCAGTTCTCCGAGGAAGCGGGGGGGCCTCGGGTCCTACGAGCAGTACTTC. Protein translation: CASSPRKRGGLGSYEQYF.